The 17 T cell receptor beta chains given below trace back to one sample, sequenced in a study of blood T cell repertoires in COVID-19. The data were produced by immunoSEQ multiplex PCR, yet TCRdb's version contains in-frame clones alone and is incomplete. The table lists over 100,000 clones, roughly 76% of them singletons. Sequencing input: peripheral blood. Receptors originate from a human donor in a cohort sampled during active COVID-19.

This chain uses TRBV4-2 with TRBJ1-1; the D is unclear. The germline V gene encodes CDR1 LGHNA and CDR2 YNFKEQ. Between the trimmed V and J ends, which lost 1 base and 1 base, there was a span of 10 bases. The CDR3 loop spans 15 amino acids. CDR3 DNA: TGTGCCAGCAGCCAAGTGCCTGTAGCGAACACTGAAGCTTTCTTT. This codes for CASSQVPVANTEAFF.

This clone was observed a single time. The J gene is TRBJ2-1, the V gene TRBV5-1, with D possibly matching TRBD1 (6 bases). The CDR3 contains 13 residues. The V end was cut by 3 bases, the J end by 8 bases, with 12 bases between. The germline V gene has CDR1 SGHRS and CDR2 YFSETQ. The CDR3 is CASSYIQGYEQFF. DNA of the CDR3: TGCGCCAGCAGCTATATACAGGGCTATGAGCAGTTCTTC.

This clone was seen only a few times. The chain's CDR3 is CACRPLRLGAGETQYF. The DNA for the CDR3 is TGTGCCTGCCGCCCTCTCCGATTGGGCGCTGGTGAGACCCAGTACTTC. The chain combines TRBV30 with TRBJ2-5; no firm D call. Germline V gene sequence: CDR1 GTSNPN, CDR2 SVGIG (reference sequence). V was cut by 6 bases and J by 5 bases, with 25 bases left in between. There are 16 residues in the CDR3. Complete variable domain (other parts from reference TRBV30 and TRBJ2-5): SQTIHQWPATLVQPVGSPLSLECTVEGTSNPNLYWYRQAAGRGLQLLFYSVGIGQISSEVPQNLSASRPQDRQFILSSKKLLLSDSGFYLCACRPLRLGAGETQYFGPGTRLLVL.

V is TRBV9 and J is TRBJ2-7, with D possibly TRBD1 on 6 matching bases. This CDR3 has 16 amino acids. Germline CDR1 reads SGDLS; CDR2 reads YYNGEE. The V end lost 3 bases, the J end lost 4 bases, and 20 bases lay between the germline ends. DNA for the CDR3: TGTGCCAGCAGCGCGAGTAGGGGGTCTTTGGGGTACGAGCAGTACTTC. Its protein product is CASSASRGSLGYEQYF.

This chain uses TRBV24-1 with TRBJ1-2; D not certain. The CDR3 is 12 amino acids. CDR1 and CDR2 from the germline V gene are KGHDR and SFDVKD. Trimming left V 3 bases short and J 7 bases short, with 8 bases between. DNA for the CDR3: TGTGCCACCAGTGATGGAGGGTCTGGCTACACCTTC. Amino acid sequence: CATSDGGSGYTF.

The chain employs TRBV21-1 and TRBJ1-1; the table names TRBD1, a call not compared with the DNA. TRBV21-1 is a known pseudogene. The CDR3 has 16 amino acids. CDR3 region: CASSNRTGKKNTEAFF. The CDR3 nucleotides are TGTGCCAGCAGCAATCGGACAGGGAAAAAGAACACTGAAGCTTTCTTT.

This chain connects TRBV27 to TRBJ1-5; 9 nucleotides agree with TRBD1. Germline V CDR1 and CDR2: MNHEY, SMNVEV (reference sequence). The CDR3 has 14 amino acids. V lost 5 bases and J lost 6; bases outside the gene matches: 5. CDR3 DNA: TGTGCCAGCAGTCCCGGGACAGGGAGTCAGCCCCAGCATTTT. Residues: CASSPGTGSQPQHF.

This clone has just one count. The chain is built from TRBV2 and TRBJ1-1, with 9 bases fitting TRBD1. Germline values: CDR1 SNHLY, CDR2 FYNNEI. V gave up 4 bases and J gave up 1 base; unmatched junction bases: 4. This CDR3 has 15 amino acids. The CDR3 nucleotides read TGTGCCAGCAGTGTACAGGGGGCAAAGAACACTGAAGCTTTCTTT. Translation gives CASSVQGAKNTEAFF.

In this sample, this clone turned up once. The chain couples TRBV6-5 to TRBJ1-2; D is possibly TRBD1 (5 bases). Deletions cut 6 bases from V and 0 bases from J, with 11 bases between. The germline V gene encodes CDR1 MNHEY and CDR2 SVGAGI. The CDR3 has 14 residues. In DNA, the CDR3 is TGTGCCAGCAGGCGACAGCTAACTAACTATGGCTACACCTTC. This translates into CASRRQLTNYGYTF.

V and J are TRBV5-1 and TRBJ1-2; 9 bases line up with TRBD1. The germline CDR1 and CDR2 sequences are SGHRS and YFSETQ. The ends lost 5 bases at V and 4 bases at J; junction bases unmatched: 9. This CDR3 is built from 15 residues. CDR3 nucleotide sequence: TGCGCCAGCAGAGACCGGGACAGGGTCTTCTATGGCTACACCTTC. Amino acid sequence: CASRDRDRVFYGYTF.

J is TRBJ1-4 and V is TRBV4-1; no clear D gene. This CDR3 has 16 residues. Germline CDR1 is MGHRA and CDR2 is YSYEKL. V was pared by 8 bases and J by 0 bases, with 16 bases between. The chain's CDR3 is CASHPSPGATNEKLFF. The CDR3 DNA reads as TGCGCCAGCCACCCAAGCCCCGGAGCAACTAATGAAAAACTGTTTTTT.

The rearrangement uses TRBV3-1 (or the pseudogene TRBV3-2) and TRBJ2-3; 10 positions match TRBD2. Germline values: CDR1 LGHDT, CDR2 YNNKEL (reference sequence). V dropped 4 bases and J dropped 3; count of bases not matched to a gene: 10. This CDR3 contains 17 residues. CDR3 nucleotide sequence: TGTGCCAGCAGCCTCTGGGGACCTAGCGGGGGAACAGATACGCAGTATTTT. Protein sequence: CASSLWGPSGGTDTQYF.

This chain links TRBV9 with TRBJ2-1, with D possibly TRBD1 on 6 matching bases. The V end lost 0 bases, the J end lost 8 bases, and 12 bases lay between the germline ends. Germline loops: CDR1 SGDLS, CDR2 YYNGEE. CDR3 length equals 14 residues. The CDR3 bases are TGTGCCAGCAGCGTAGTACAGGGTGGGGATGAGCAGTTCTTC. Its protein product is CASSVVQGGDEQFF.

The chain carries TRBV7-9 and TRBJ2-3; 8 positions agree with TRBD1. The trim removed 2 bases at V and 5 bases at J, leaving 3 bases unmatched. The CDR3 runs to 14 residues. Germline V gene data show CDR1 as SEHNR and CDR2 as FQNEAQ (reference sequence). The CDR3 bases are TGTGCCAGCAGCTTATCAGGGGGCGAAGATACGCAGTATTTT. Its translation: CASSLSGGEDTQYF.

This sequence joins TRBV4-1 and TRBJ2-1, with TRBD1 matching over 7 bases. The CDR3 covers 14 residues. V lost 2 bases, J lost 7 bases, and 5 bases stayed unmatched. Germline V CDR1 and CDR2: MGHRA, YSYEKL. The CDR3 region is CASSQSEGANEQFF. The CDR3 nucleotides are TGCGCCAGCAGCCAAAGTGAGGGGGCTAATGAGCAGTTCTTC.

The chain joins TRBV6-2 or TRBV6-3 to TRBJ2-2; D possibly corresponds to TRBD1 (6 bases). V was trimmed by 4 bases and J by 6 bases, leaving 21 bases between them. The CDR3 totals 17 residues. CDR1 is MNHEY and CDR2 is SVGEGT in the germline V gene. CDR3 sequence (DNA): TGTGCCAGCAGTTCTCTCAAACAGGGTCATTCGGCCGGGGAGCTGTTTTTT. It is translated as CASSSLKQGHSAGELFF.

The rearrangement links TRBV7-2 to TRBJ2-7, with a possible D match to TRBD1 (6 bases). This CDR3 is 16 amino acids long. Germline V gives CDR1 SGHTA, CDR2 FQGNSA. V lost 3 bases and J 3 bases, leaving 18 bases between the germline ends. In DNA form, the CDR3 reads TGTGCCAGCAGCTTGGATTCAGGGGTTTTCAGCTACGAGCAGTACTTC. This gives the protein CASSLDSGVFSYEQYF.